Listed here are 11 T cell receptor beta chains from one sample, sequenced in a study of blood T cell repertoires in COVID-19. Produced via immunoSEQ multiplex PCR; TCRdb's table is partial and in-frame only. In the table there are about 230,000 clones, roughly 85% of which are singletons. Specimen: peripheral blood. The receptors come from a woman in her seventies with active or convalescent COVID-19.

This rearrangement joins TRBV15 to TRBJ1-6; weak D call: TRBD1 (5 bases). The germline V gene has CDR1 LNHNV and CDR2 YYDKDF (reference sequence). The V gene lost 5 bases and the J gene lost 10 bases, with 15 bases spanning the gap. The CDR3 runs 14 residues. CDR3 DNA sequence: TGTGCCACCAGCCGGGGCGGGGGAGACTCACCCCTCCACTTT. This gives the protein CATSRGGGDSPLHF.

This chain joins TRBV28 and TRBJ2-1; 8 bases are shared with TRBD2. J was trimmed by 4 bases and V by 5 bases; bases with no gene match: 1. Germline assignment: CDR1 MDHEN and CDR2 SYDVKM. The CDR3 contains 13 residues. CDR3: CASSASGYNEQFF. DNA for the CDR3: TGTGCCAGCAGTGCTAGCGGGTACAATGAGCAGTTCTTC.

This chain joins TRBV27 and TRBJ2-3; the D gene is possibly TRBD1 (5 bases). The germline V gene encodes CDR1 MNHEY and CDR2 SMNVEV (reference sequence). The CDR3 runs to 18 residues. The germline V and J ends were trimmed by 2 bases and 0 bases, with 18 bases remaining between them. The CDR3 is CASSLTPRLRVSTDTQYF. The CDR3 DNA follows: TGTGCCAGCAGTTTAACCCCCCGGCTCAGGGTCAGCACAGATACGCAGTATTTT.

The CDR3 protein is CASSPQQWGEGTIYF. CDR3 in DNA: TGTGCCAGCTCTCCCCAACAGTGGGGTGAGGGCACCATATATTTT. The chain recombines TRBV18 with TRBJ1-3, with D uncertain. The V gene lost 6 bases and the J gene lost 9 bases, with 21 bases spanning the gap. The CDR3 totals 15 residues. Per germline, CDR1 KGHSH and CDR2 LQKENI.

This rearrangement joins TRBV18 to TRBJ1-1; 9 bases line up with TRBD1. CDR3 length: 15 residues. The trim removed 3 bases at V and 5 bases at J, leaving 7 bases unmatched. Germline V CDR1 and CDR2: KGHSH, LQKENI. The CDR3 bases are TGTGCCAGCTCACCCGGGACAGGGATCGAGACTGAAGCTTTCTTT. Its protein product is CASSPGTGIETEAFF.

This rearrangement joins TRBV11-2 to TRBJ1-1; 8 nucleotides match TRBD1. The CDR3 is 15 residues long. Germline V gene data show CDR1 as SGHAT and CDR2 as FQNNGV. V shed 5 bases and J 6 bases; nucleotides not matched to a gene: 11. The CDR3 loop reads CASSPNLRTGSEAFF. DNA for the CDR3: TGTGCCAGCAGCCCTAACCTAAGGACAGGGTCTGAAGCTTTCTTT.

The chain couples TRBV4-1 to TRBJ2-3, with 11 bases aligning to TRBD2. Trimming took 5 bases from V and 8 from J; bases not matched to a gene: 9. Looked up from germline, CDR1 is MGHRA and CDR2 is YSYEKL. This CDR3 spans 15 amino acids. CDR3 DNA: TGCGCCAGCAGCTACGGACTAGCGGGCACCGGTACGCAGTATTTT. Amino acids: CASSYGLAGTGTQYF.

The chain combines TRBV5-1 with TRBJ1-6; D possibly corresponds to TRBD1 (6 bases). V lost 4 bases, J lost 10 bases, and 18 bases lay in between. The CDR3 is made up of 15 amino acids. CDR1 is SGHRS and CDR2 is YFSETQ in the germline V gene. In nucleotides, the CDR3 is TGCGCCAGCAGCCCCCTGGACAGTCGAAACTCACCCCTCCACTTT. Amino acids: CASSPLDSRNSPLHF.

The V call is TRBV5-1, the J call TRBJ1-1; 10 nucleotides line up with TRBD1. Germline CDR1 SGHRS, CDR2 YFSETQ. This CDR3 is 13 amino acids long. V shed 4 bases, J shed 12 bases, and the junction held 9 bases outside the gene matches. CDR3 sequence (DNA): TGCGCCAGCAGCCCGGGACAGGGGACGAGTTCTTTCTTT. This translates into CASSPGQGTSSFF.

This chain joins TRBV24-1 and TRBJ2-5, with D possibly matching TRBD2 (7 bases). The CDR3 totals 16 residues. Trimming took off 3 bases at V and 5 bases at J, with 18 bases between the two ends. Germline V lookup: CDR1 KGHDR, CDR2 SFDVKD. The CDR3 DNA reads TGTGCCACCAGTGATGGGGGGCGGGGGTTTCATGAGACCCAGTACTTC. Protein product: CATSDGGRGFHETQYF.

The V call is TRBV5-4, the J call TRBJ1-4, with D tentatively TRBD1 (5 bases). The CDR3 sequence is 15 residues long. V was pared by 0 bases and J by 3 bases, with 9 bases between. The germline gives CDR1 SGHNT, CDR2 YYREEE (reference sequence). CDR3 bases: TGTGCCAGCAGCTTGGAAGGGGCGGCTAATGAAAAACTGTTTTTT. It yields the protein CASSLEGAANEKLFF.